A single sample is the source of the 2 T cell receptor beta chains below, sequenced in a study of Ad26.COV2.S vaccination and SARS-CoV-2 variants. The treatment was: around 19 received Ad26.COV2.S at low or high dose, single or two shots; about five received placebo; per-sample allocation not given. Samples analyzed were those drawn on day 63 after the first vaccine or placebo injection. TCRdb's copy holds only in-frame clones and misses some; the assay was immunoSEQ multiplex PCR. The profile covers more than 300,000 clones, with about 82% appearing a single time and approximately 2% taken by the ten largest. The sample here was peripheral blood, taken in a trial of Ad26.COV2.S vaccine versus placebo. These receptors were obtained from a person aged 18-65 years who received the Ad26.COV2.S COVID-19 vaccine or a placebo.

The DNA for the CDR3 is TGTGCCAGCAATCTCAGGGCCACCTACGAGCAGTACTTC. It encodes CASNLRATYEQYF. The chain has TRBV6-5 and TRBJ2-7; D is possibly TRBD1 (5 bases). This CDR3 region has 13 residues. Per germline, CDR1 MNHEY and CDR2 SVGAGI. V was cut by 7 bases and J by 2 bases, with 12 bases left in between.

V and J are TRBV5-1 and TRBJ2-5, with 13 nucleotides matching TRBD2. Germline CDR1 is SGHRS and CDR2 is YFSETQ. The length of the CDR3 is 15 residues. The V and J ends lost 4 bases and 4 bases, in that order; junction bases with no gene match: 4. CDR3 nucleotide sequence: TGCGCCAGCAGCCCGACTAGCGGGGGGTCAGAGACCCAGTACTTC. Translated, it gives CASSPTSGGSETQYF.